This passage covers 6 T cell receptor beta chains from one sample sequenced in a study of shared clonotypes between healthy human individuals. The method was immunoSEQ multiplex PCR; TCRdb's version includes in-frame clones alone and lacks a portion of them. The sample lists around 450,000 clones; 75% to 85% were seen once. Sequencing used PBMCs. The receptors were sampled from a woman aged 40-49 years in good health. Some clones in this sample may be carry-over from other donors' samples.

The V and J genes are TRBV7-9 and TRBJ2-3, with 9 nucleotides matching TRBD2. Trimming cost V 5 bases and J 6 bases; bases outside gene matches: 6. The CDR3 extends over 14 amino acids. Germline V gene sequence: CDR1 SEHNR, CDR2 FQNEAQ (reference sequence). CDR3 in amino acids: CASSKGLARDTQYF. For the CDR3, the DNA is TGTGCCAGCAGCAAGGGACTAGCTAGGGATACGCAGTATTTT.

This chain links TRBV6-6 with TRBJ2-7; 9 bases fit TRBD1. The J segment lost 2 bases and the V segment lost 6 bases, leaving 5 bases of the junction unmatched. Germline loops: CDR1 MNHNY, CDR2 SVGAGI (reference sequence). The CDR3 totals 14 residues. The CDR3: CASRATGGTYEQYF. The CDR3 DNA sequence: TGTGCCAGCAGGGCAACAGGGGGCACCTACGAGCAGTACTTC.

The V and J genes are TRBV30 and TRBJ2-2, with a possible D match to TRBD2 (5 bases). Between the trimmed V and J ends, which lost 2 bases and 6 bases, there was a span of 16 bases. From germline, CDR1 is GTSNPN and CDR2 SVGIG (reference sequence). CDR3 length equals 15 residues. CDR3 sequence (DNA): TGTGCCTGGAGTCCCCGAGGGTTTCTCTCCGGGGAGCTGTTTTTT. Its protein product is CAWSPRGFLSGELFF.

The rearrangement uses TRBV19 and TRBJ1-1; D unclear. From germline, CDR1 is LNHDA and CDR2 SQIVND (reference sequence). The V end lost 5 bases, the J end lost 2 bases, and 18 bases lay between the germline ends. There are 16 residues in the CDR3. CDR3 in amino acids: CASSPRQDEVNTEAFF. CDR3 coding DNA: TGTGCCAGTAGTCCACGTCAGGATGAGGTAAACACTGAAGCTTTCTTT.

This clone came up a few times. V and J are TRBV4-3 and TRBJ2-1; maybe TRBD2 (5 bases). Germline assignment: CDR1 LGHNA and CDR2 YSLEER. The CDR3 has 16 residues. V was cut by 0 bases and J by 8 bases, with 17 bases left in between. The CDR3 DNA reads TGCGCCAGCAGCCAAGAGCCCCTAGCTCAGTCGGATGAGCAGTTCTTC. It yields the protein CASSQEPLAQSDEQFF.

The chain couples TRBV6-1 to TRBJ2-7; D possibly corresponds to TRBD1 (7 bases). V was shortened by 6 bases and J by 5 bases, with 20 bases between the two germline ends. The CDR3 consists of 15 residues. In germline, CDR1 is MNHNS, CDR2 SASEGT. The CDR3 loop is CASSRLGGTENEQYF. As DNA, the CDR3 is TGTGCCAGCAGCCGACTAGGTGGGACAGAAAACGAGCAGTACTTC.